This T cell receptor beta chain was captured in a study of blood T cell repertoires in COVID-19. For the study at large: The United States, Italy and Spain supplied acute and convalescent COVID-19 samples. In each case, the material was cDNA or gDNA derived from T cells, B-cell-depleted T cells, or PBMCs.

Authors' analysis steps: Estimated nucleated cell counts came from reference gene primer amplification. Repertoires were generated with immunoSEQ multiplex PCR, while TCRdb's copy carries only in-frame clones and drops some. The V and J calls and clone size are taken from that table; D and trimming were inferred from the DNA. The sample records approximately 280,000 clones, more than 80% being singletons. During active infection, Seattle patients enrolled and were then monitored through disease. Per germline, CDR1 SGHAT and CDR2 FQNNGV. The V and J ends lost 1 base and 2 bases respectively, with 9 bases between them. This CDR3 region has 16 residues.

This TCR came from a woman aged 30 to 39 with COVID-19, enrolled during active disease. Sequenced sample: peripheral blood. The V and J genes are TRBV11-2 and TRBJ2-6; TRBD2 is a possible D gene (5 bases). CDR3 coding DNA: TGTGCCAGCAGCTTAGGACTGAGGGCTGGGGCCAACGTCCTGACTTTC. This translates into CASSLGLRAGANVLTF. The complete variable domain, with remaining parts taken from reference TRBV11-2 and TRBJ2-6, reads EAGVAQSPRYKIIEKRQSVAFWCNPISGHATLYWYQQILGQGPKLLIQFQNNGVVDDSQLPKDRFSAERLKGVDSTLKIQPAKLEDSAVYLCASSLGLRAGANVLTFGAGSRLTVL.